The 30 T cell receptor beta chains given below trace back to one sample, sequenced in a study of blood T cell repertoires in COVID-19. Produced via immunoSEQ multiplex PCR; TCRdb's table is partial and in-frame only. The sample records approximately 260,000 clones, about 80% being singletons. Sequenced material: PBMCs or T cells enriched from blood (not recorded which). The origin of the receptors is a man aged 45-65 years who had recovered from COVID-19.

The V and J genes are TRBV9 and TRBJ1-3, with D perhaps TRBD1 (6 bases). Germline-derived CDR1 and CDR2 are SGDLS and YYNGEE. V shed 4 bases and J shed 1 base, with 24 bases lying between them. The CDR3 is 19 amino acids. The CDR3 region is CASSKDSLRATISGNTIYF. The CDR3 nucleotides are TGTGCCAGCAGCAAGGACAGTCTTCGGGCCACGATATCTGGAAACACCATATATTTT.

The chain uses TRBV24-1 and TRBJ2-2; the match to TRBD2 covers 13 bases. This CDR3 contains 19 residues. V lost 4 bases and J lost 2; bases outside the gene matches: 9. From germline, CDR1 is KGHDR and CDR2 SFDVKD. The chain's CDR3 is CATSELPGLAGKNTGELFF. The CDR3 coding sequence is TGTGCCACCAGTGAGTTACCGGGACTAGCGGGAAAAAACACCGGGGAGCTGTTTTTT.

This clone has a handful of counts. The gene calls are TRBV9 and TRBJ2-7, with 12 positions matching TRBD2. This CDR3 has 18 amino acids. The germline CDR1 and CDR2 sequences are SGDLS and YYNGEE. Trimming took 0 bases from V and 2 from J; bases not matched to a gene: 9. The CDR3 nucleotides are TGTGCCAGCAGCGTAGGGGCCAGACTAGCGGGGGCTGCCTACGAGCAGTACTTC. Its protein product is CASSVGARLAGAAYEQYF.

There are a few counts of this clone. The J gene is TRBJ2-6, the V gene TRBV6-2 or TRBV6-3; 7 nucleotides align to TRBD1. The germline CDR1 and CDR2 sequences are MNHEY and SVGEGT. The CDR3 contains 16 residues. V gave up 7 bases and J gave up 0 bases; unmatched junction bases: 6. The CDR3 is CASNPGQPSGANVLTF. The CDR3 DNA is TGTGCCAGCAACCCGGGACAGCCCTCTGGGGCCAACGTCCTGACTTTC.

This chain uses TRBV2 with TRBJ2-7; TRBD1 matches at 7 bases. The junction had 3 bases not matched to a gene; V was cut back by 4 bases and J by 6 bases. Germline V gives CDR1 SNHLY, CDR2 FYNNEI. This CDR3 has 12 amino acids. CDR3: CASSVPGGEQYF. In DNA, the CDR3 is TGTGCCAGCAGTGTACCAGGGGGCGAGCAGTACTTC.

This clone showed up just once. The chain couples TRBV27 to TRBJ1-2; TRBD1 agrees at 11 bases. CDR1 is MNHEY and CDR2 is SMNVEV in the germline V gene (reference sequence). The CDR3 is 16 residues long. The junction had 16 bases not matched to a gene; V was cut back by 8 bases and J by 8 bases. CDR3 amino acids: CASYGTGTGGFGGYTF. The CDR3 bases are TGTGCCAGCTACGGCACCGGGACAGGGGGATTTGGGGGCTACACCTTC.

V gene TRBV6-1 combines with J gene TRBJ2-7, with D uncertain. This CDR3 has 15 residues. The germline V gene encodes CDR1 MNHNS and CDR2 SASEGT. Trimming took off 3 bases at V and 1 base at J, with 13 bases between the two ends. In DNA form, the CDR3 reads TGTGCCAGCAGTGAGGAGTCGGTTTGGTCCTACGAGCAGTACTTC. Its translation: CASSEESVWSYEQYF.

The chain links TRBV5-1 to TRBJ2-3; possibly TRBD2 for D (6 bases). This CDR3 region has 13 residues. Germline-derived CDR1 and CDR2 are SGHRS and YFSETQ. V gave up 5 bases and J gave up 6 bases, with 13 bases separating them. CDR3 in DNA: TGCGCCAGCAGACGGGACTTATACGATACGCAGTATTTT. It yields the protein CASRRDLYDTQYF.

CDR3 sequence reads: CASSPPWGGEGGYTF. CDR3 nucleotide sequence: TGCGCCAGCAGCCCCCCATGGGGGGGCGAGGGTGGCTACACCTTC. The chain employs TRBV5-1 and TRBJ1-2; D perhaps matches TRBD1 (6 bases). CDR1 and CDR2 (germline): SGHRS, YFSETQ. The germline V and J ends were trimmed by 4 bases and 7 bases, with 20 bases remaining between them. This CDR3 region has 15 residues.

The chain links TRBV29-1 to TRBJ1-1, with TRBD1 identical over 8 bases. Germline CDR1 is SQVTM and CDR2 is ANQGSEA. The trim removed 7 bases at V and 1 base at J, leaving 5 bases unmatched. The CDR3 extends over 13 amino acids. The CDR3 protein is CSAGQGGNTEAFF. The CDR3 DNA follows: TGCAGCGCCGGACAGGGAGGGAACACTGAAGCTTTCTTT.

The chain combines TRBV5-1 with TRBJ2-5, with D possibly matching TRBD2 (7 bases). The CDR3 sequence is 16 residues long. Germline CDR1 SGHRS, CDR2 YFSETQ. Trimming cost V 4 bases and J 5 bases, with 21 bases left between them. The CDR3 bases are TGCGCCAGCAGCCGGGGGGCTAGCCCAAGGGGGGAGACCCAGTACTTC. Protein: CASSRGASPRGETQYF. The complete variable domain, with remaining parts taken from reference TRBV5-1 and TRBJ2-5, reads KAGVTQTPRYLIKTRGQQVTLSCSPISGHRSVSWYQQTPGQGLQFLFEYFSETQRNKGNFPGRFSGRQFSNSRSEMNVSTLELGDSALYLCASSRGASPRGETQYFGPGTRLLVL.

The table lists this clone with a count of one. The chain joins TRBV11-1 to TRBJ2-7; 9 positions agree with TRBD2. The CDR3 length is 14 residues. The germline V gene encodes CDR1 SGHAT and CDR2 FQDESV (reference sequence). J gave up 3 bases and V 5 bases, and 5 bases lay outside the gene matches. The CDR3 is CASSVSGRRYEQYF. DNA for the CDR3: TGTGCCAGCAGCGTTAGCGGGAGACGCTACGAGCAGTACTTC.

The chain employs TRBV21-1 and TRBJ1-3; the table's D call, TRBD1, was not checked against the DNA. TRBV21-1 represents a pseudogene. There are 15 residues in the CDR3. In DNA, the CDR3 is TGTGCCAGCAGCAAAGGTTCAGGGGTGGGAAACACCATATATTTT. It specifies CASSKGSGVGNTIYF.

This clone was counted only a few times. This chain joins TRBV4-1 and TRBJ2-7, with TRBD2 as a possible D gene (7 bases). V lost 0 bases and J lost 2, with 14 bases in between. Germline V gene lookup returns CDR1 MGHRA and CDR2 YSYEKL. This CDR3 region has 16 residues. CDR3 bases: TGCGCCAGCAGCCAAGAGTATCGGGGGGCCCCCTACGAGCAGTACTTC. Residues: CASSQEYRGAPYEQYF.

This clone showed up just once. The rearrangement uses TRBV5-1 and TRBJ1-1; D may be TRBD1 (5 bases). The CDR3 is 14 residues long. Per germline, CDR1 SGHRS and CDR2 YFSETQ. The ends were cut back, 3 bases at V and 4 bases at J, with 13 bases in the middle. This chain's CDR3 is CASSSGGATTEAFF. As DNA, the CDR3 is TGCGCCAGCAGCTCGGGTGGGGCAACCACTGAAGCTTTCTTT.

The chain joins TRBV15 to TRBJ1-1; unclear D gene. Germline CDR1 reads LNHNV; CDR2 reads YYDKDF (reference sequence). Trimming pared 3 bases from V and 8 bases from J, leaving 13 bases between. The CDR3 has 13 amino acids. CDR3 DNA: TGTGCCACCAGCAGGATCGGAGGCGGGGAAGCTTTCTTT. Its protein product is CATSRIGGGEAFF.

V and J are TRBV12-5 and TRBJ1-1; 9 nucleotides agree with TRBD1. V was clipped by 5 bases and J by 4 bases; unmatched bases: 5. The CDR3 totals 14 residues. From germline, CDR1 is LGHNT and CDR2 FRNRAP. CDR3 sequence (DNA): TGTGCTAGTGGTCCGGGACAGGGAGTCACTGAAGCTTTCTTT. Translated, it gives CASGPGQGVTEAFF.

This rearrangement joins TRBV12-5 to TRBJ2-2; D not resolved. This CDR3 comprises 17 residues. CDR1 is LGHNT, CDR2 FRNRAP, per germline. The V and J ends lost 3 bases and 1 base respectively, with 15 bases between them. CDR3 in DNA: TGTGCTAGTGGTTTCCCTCTACGCCAAATGAACACCGGGGAGCTGTTTTTT. Encoded protein: CASGFPLRQMNTGELFF.

The rearrangement joins TRBV2 to TRBJ1-5, with a tentative D call TRBD1 (5 bases). The V and J ends lost 6 bases and 4 bases respectively, with 16 bases between them. The V gene's germline CDR1 is SNHLY and CDR2 FYNNEI. This CDR3 region has 15 residues. The CDR3 protein is CASSNRGMENQPQHF. CDR3 DNA: TGTGCCAGCAGCAATCGGGGGATGGAAAATCAGCCCCAGCATTTT.

The CDR3 DNA reads as TGTGCCAGCAGCACCGGGACTAAACAAGCTTTCTTT. Translating gives CASSTGTKQAFF. The rearrangement uses TRBV2 and TRBJ1-1; the D gene is possibly TRBD1 (5 bases). Trimming removed 6 bases from V and 9 bases from J, with 14 bases in between. The CDR3 is made up of 12 amino acids. Germline V gene lookup returns CDR1 SNHLY and CDR2 FYNNEI.

Only one count was recorded for this clone. This chain links TRBV11-3 with TRBJ2-7; 7 bases line up with TRBD2. From germline, CDR1 is SGHNT and CDR2 YENEEA. V lost 11 bases, J lost 6 bases, and 16 bases stayed unmatched. This CDR3 has 14 residues. The CDR3 DNA reads TGTGCCCTACTAGGGAGGGCCAAGCTCTGCGAGCAGTACTTC. This codes for CALLGRAKLCEQYF.

The chain has TRBV7-9 and TRBJ2-7; D is possibly TRBD1 (5 bases). Trimming took 2 bases from V and 1 from J, leaving 9 bases between them. The germline V gene encodes CDR1 SEHNR and CDR2 FQNEAQ (reference sequence). The CDR3 contains 14 residues. CDR3 DNA sequence: TGTGCCAGCAGCTTAACAGGACATTCCTACGAGCAGTACTTC. Amino acids: CASSLTGHSYEQYF.

V usage is TRBV5-4 and J usage is TRBJ2-3; possibly TRBD1 for D (5 bases). This CDR3 spans 13 amino acids. V shed 3 bases and J shed 2 bases, with 7 bases lying between them. Germline assignment: CDR1 SGHNT and CDR2 YYREEE (reference sequence). CDR3 DNA: TGTGCCAGCAGCTCGGACATCACAGATACGCAGTATTTT. This sequence encodes CASSSDITDTQYF.

The chain joins TRBV11-2 to TRBJ2-5, with 10 nucleotides matching TRBD2. This CDR3 spans 17 amino acids. Germline V gene data show CDR1 as SGHAT and CDR2 as FQNNGV. Trimming took 1 base from V and 1 from J; bases not matched to a gene: 6. This CDR3 is CASSLVLAGDIQETQYF. CDR3 nucleotide sequence: TGTGCCAGCAGCTTAGTTCTAGCGGGGGACATCCAAGAGACCCAGTACTTC.

This rearrangement joins TRBV6-5 to TRBJ1-2; 7 bases agree with TRBD1. J was trimmed by 5 bases and V by 4 bases; bases with no gene match: 13. The CDR3 is 16 amino acids. CDR1 is MNHEY, CDR2 SVGAGI, per germline. The CDR3 nucleotides read TGTGCCAGCAGTTCCCCAGGGGGGTTTCGTGCGTATGGCTACACCTTC. It yields the protein CASSSPGGFRAYGYTF.

The V call is TRBV4-2, the J call TRBJ1-6, with a tentative D call TRBD1 (6 bases). The germline V and J ends were trimmed by 0 bases and 7 bases, with 13 bases remaining between them. This CDR3 is 16 amino acids long. CDR1 is LGHNA and CDR2 is YNFKEQ in the germline V gene. The CDR3 DNA follows: TGTGCCAGCAGCCAAGAGGTCACAGGGCCAAATTCACCCCTCCACTTT. Its protein is CASSQEVTGPNSPLHF.

V is TRBV5-1 and J is TRBJ2-2; 12 bases agree with TRBD2. In germline, CDR1 is SGHRS, CDR2 YFSETQ. The CDR3 extends over 16 amino acids. Unmatched junction bases numbered 3, after V lost 0 bases and J lost 6 bases. The CDR3: CASSLGLAGVSGELFF. The CDR3 region has the DNA TGCGCCAGCAGCTTGGGACTAGCGGGAGTGTCCGGGGAGCTGTTTTTT.

The rearrangement joins TRBV28 to TRBJ2-3; 14 positions match TRBD2. Germline CDR1 and CDR2: MDHEN and SYDVKM. The CDR3 loop spans 17 amino acids. V gave up 4 bases and J gave up 5 bases; unmatched junction bases: 8. CDR3 coding DNA: TGTGCCAGCAGTTACCGGACTAGCGGGAGGCCGGGAGATACGCAGTATTTT. It specifies CASSYRTSGRPGDTQYF.

The rearrangement links TRBV7-2 to TRBJ2-7; 9 bases agree with TRBD1. Germline trimming cut 7 bases from V and 3 bases from J; bases unmatched to any gene: 7. The CDR3 contains 14 residues. CDR1 and CDR2 (germline): SGHTA, FQGNSA. The CDR3 coding sequence is TGTGCCAGCACCCGGGACAGGGCCAACTACGAGCAGTACTTC. It yields the protein CASTRDRANYEQYF.

J is TRBJ1-2 and V is TRBV28; D is possibly TRBD1 (5 bases). Germline V CDR1 and CDR2: MDHEN, SYDVKM. CDR3 size: 15 residues. Deletions cut 11 bases from V and 3 bases from J, with 22 bases between. DNA for the CDR3: TGTGCCTCCGAGACTGCAGGGCGGTCTCACTATGGCTACACCTTC. This codes for CASETAGRSHYGYTF.